This T cell receptor beta chain was found in a study of T cells in localized non-small cell lung cancer. A remark on this clone: Its cognate antigen is unknown.

Measured with immunoSEQ multiplex PCR; TCRdb has only the in-frame clones, and not every one. This sample has some 80,000 clones, with 84% found just once. Germline lookup yields CDR1 SGHTA and CDR2 FQGNSA. Trimming removed 3 bases at V and 0 bases at J, with 7 bases between. CDR3 size: 14 residues. The study, taken as a whole, reports: Sequence data derive from only one tumor region, so heterogeneity remains possible.

This TCR derives from a man between 40 and 70 years old with stage I lung adenocarcinoma. This chain links TRBV7-2 with TRBJ2-3, with no clear D. The specimen comprised peripheral blood, sampled before any cancer treatment. CDR3 region: CASSFDQSTDTQYF. The CDR3 DNA follows: TGTGCCAGCAGCTTCGACCAAAGCACAGATACGCAGTATTTT.